These 20 T cell receptor beta chains were sequenced from one sample in a study of blood T cell repertoires in COVID-19. TCRdb keeps only in-frame clones here, not all; method: immunoSEQ multiplex PCR. The sample has a few hundred thousand clones, over 75% seen once. The sequenced material came from PBMCs or T cells enriched from blood (not recorded which). The receptor source for this set is a woman aged 30 to 39 who had recovered from COVID-19.

The chain links TRBV2 to TRBJ2-7, with TRBD1 matching 7 bases. V trimming: 6 bases; J trimming: 2 bases; junction bases outside the gene matches: 7. This CDR3 has 14 residues. Germline lookup yields CDR1 SNHLY and CDR2 FYNNEI. The CDR3 DNA follows: TGTGCCAGCAGCGAGAACAGGGGAACCTACGAGCAGTACTTC. Protein product: CASSENRGTYEQYF.

The genes are TRBV18 and TRBJ1-2; no firm D call. V gave up 2 bases and J gave up 8 bases, with 9 bases separating them. This CDR3 has 12 residues. Germline CDR1 reads KGHSH; CDR2 reads LQKENI. The CDR3, as DNA: TGTGCCAGCTCACCAGCGGGCAAGGGCTACACCTTC. It codes for CASSPAGKGYTF.

This chain uses TRBV7-6 with TRBJ1-1; 9 nucleotides line up with TRBD1. Germline values: CDR1 SGHVS, CDR2 FNYEAQ. The trim removed 5 bases at V and 1 base at J, leaving 2 bases unmatched. This CDR3 has 14 amino acids. The CDR3 DNA follows: TGTGCCAGCAGCCCACAGGGGGCGAACACTGAAGCTTTCTTT. As protein: CASSPQGANTEAFF.

The chain couples TRBV28 to TRBJ1-5; TRBD1 might be the D (6 bases). Per the germline V gene, CDR1 is MDHEN and CDR2 is SYDVKM. This CDR3 is built from 14 residues. The germline V and J ends were trimmed by 5 bases and 0 bases, with 8 bases remaining between them. CDR3 sequence (DNA): TGTGCCAGCAGTCCAGGGGCTAGCAATCAGCCCCAGCATTTT. It translates to CASSPGASNQPQHF.

The CDR3: CASGLDIFNEQFF. The CDR3 nucleotides read TGTGCTAGTGGTTTGGACATTTTCAATGAGCAGTTCTTC. The rearrangement uses TRBV12-5 and TRBJ2-1; no firm D call. Germline V lookup: CDR1 LGHNT, CDR2 FRNRAP. V shed 1 base and J shed 6 bases, with 7 bases lying between them. The CDR3 is 13 residues long.

The rearrangement links TRBV20-1 to TRBJ1-2, with D perhaps TRBD1 (5 bases). There are 11 residues in the CDR3. The germline gives CDR1 DFQATT, CDR2 SNEGSKA (reference sequence). Trimming took 7 bases from V and 5 from J, leaving 11 bases between them. CDR3 coding DNA: TGCAGTGGAACGGGGGGTTATGGCTACACCTTC. Its translation is CSGTGGYGYTF.

The chain recombines TRBV7-3 with TRBJ2-3; 11 positions agree with TRBD2. Germline V gene sequence: CDR1 SGHTA, CDR2 FQGTGA. This CDR3 is built from 16 residues. Trimming at V came to 5 bases and at J to 0 bases, leaving 4 bases not matched to a gene. CDR3 DNA sequence: TGTGCCAGCAGCCCGATAGCGGGAGGGAGCACAGATACGCAGTATTTT. Translated, it gives CASSPIAGGSTDTQYF.

This clone was counted between two and nine times. The chain employs TRBV27 and TRBJ2-4; 11 bases fit TRBD1. CDR3 length: 15 amino acids. With V trimmed by 5 bases and J by 9 bases, 9 bases remained unmatched. In germline, CDR1 is MNHEY, CDR2 SMNVEV (reference sequence). CDR3 sequence reads: CASSRMTGQGGIQYF. Written as DNA, the CDR3 is TGTGCCAGCAGTCGAATGACGGGACAGGGGGGCATTCAGTACTTC.

This clone showed up just once. The chain recombines TRBV4-1 with TRBJ1-6; possibly TRBD1 for D (5 bases). V shed 1 base and J shed 4 bases, with 11 bases lying between them. The CDR3 length is 16 residues. CDR1 MGHRA and CDR2 YSYEKL come from the germline V gene. Here the CDR3 reads CASSQVAGMYNSPLHF. The CDR3 DNA reads TGCGCCAGCAGCCAAGTGGCAGGGATGTATAATTCACCCCTCCACTTT.

V usage is TRBV18 and J usage is TRBJ2-3; TRBD2 matches at 11 bases. V dropped 3 bases and J dropped 7; count of bases not matched to a gene: 9. Per the germline V gene, CDR1 is KGHSH and CDR2 is LQKENI. This CDR3 is built from 16 residues. CDR3 in amino acids: CASSPSGLAVSNTQYF. The CDR3 coding sequence is TGTGCCAGCTCACCTTCGGGACTAGCGGTATCTAATACGCAGTATTTT.

This clone was found once. J is TRBJ2-6 and V is TRBV10-3; D is perhaps TRBD1 (6 bases). The germline V and J ends were trimmed by 0 bases and 0 bases, with 12 bases remaining between them. From germline, CDR1 is ENHRY and CDR2 SYGVKD. The CDR3 spans 18 residues. CDR3 sequence reads: CAISESSGAFSGANVLTF. For the CDR3, the DNA is TGTGCCATCAGTGAGTCGTCAGGGGCGTTCTCTGGGGCCAACGTCCTGACTTTC.

DNA for the CDR3: TGCGCCAGCAGCCAAGATCAAGGGGTACTCGAGCAGTACTTC. Its translation: CASSQDQGVLEQYF. The chain joins TRBV4-1 to TRBJ2-7, with a possible D match to TRBD1 (5 bases). The germline V gene has CDR1 MGHRA and CDR2 YSYEKL. The V end lost 0 bases, the J end lost 6 bases, and 12 bases lay between the germline ends. The CDR3 totals 14 residues.

The chain has TRBV7-2 and TRBJ2-3; D is possibly TRBD2 (6 bases). CDR1 SGHTA and CDR2 FQGNSA come from the germline V gene. V was cut by 8 bases and J by 1 base, with 10 bases left in between. The CDR3 contains 13 residues. The CDR3 DNA reads TGTGCCAGCCTAGGAGGGGGCACAGATACGCAGTATTTT. It specifies CASLGGGTDTQYF.

CDR3 bases: TGTGCCAGCAGCCCGAATGGGAGGGCGACCGGGGAGCTGTTTTTT. Its translation is CASSPNGRATGELFF. The chain uses TRBV7-7 and TRBJ2-2; 7 bases align to TRBD2. The germline gives CDR1 SSHAT, CDR2 FNYEAQ (reference sequence). The CDR3 contains 15 residues. V shed 5 bases, J shed 5 bases, and the junction held 8 bases outside the gene matches.

The chain is built from TRBV28 and TRBJ1-1, with 8 bases lining up with TRBD1. The V segment lost 2 bases and the J segment 4 bases; nucleotides outside the gene matches: 0. CDR3 length: 13 residues. Germline loops: CDR1 MDHEN, CDR2 SYDVKM. The CDR3 reads CASSLGQGTEAFF. The DNA of the CDR3 is TGTGCCAGCAGTTTAGGACAGGGCACTGAAGCTTTCTTT.

A few counts support this clone. This same CDR3 is encoded by further DNA sequences in the sample. The V and J genes are TRBV12-3 or TRBV12-4 and TRBJ2-7, with D perhaps matching TRBD1 (6 bases). V gave up 6 bases and J gave up 4 bases, with 13 bases separating them. The CDR3 has 13 amino acids. The CDR3 reads CASRGAGVYEQYF. The DNA for the CDR3 is TGTGCCAGCAGGGGAGCAGGGGTATACGAGCAGTACTTC.

Judged by abundance, this clone is large. The chain employs TRBV19 and TRBJ2-7, with D uncertain. Between the trimmed V and J ends, which lost 1 base and 2 bases, there was a span of 6 bases. The CDR3 spans 13 residues. Germline V gene sequence: CDR1 LNHDA, CDR2 SQIVND (reference sequence). This chain's CDR3 is CASSIGATYEQYF. The CDR3 DNA is TGTGCCAGTAGTATAGGAGCCACCTACGAGCAGTACTTC. The full variable domain, rest sourced from reference TRBV19 and TRBJ2-7, is DGGITQSPKYLFRKEGQNVTLSCEQNLNHDAMYWYRQDPGQGLRLIYYSQIVNDFQKGDIAEGYSVSREKKESFPLTVTSAQKNPTAFYLCASSIGATYEQYFGPGTRLTVT.

This clone occurred once. J is TRBJ2-2 and V is TRBV4-2, with D uncertain. This CDR3 is 15 amino acids long. Germline assignment: CDR1 LGHNA and CDR2 YNFKEQ. V was pared by 0 bases and J by 2 bases, with 7 bases between. The CDR3: CASSQDGQNTGELFF. CDR3 coding DNA: TGTGCCAGCAGCCAAGATGGGCAAAACACCGGGGAGCTGTTTTTT.

This clone was seen once. This chain connects TRBV18 to TRBJ2-6, with D possibly matching TRBD2 (5 bases). V lost 5 bases and J lost 1, with 12 bases in between. The CDR3 runs 16 residues. Germline V lookup: CDR1 KGHSH, CDR2 LQKENI. This chain's CDR3 is CASSAYRGSGANVLTF. The CDR3, as DNA: TGTGCCAGCTCAGCGTATCGAGGGTCTGGGGCCAACGTCCTGACTTTC.

The CDR3 DNA is TGTGCCAGCAGTGAAGCTGTCACCGGATGGAGGTTCAATGAGCAGTTCTTC. Encoded protein: CASSEAVTGWRFNEQFF. V usage is TRBV2 and J usage is TRBJ2-1, with D maybe TRBD2 (5 bases). Deletions cut 0 bases from V and 6 bases from J, with 18 bases between. This CDR3 comprises 17 residues. Per germline, CDR1 SNHLY and CDR2 FYNNEI.